This TCR beta chain was retrieved from a study of blood T cell repertoires in COVID-19. Germline CDR1 reads SGHRS; CDR2 reads YFSETQ. The CDR3 is 13 residues long. Trimming shortened V by 0 bases and J by 2 bases, and 6 bases separated the two germline ends. The table came from immunoSEQ multiplex PCR; TCRdb's copy has only in-frame clones and leaves some out. Found here are some 70,000 clones, over 80% of them singletons; the top ten hold 8% to 9.5%. The specimen was peripheral blood. The rearrangement uses TRBV5-1 and TRBJ2-7; no firm D call. This TCR derives from a man aged 45 to 65 with active COVID-19. CDR3 sequence reads: CASSLDGTYEQYF. The CDR3 DNA follows: TGCGCCAGCAGCTTGGACGGTACCTACGAGCAGTACTTC.